Detailed here is one TCR beta chain. The source of the sample is a study of technical replicates of blood from several donors. The CDR3 runs 12 residues. V dropped 2 bases and J dropped 15 bases, with 14 bases sitting between them. Germline V gives CDR1 KGHSH, CDR2 LQKENI. TCRdb's table, derived via immunoSEQ multiplex PCR, lists solely in-frame clones and lacks some. Among about 79,000 clones listed, around 90% were seen once. V and J are TRBV18 and TRBJ2-1; D perhaps matches TRBD2 (6 bases). The sequence came from a human donor in good health. Some clones in this sample may be carry-over from other donors' samples. Sequenced material: T cells isolated from PBMCs. This CDR3 reads CASSPMTGALFF. The CDR3 DNA reads as TGTGCCAGCTCACCAATGACGGGAGCCCTGTTCTTC.